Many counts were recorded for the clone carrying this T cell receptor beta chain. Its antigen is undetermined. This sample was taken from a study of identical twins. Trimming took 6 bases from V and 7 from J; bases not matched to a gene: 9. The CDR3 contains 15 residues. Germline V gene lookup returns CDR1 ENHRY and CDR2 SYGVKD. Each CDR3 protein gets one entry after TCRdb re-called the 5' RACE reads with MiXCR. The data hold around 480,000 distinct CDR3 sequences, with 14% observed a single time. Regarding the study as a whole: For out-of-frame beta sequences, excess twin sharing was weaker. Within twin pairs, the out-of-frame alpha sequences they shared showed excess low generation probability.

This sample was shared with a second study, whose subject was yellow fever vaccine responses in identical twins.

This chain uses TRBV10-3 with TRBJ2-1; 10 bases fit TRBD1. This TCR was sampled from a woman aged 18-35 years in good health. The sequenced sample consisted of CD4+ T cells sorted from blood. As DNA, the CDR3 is TGTGCCATCAGACCGGGACAGGGGACGGATAATGAGCAGTTCTTC. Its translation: CAIRPGQGTDNEQFF.